This TCR beta chain was profiled in a study of shared clonotypes between healthy human individuals. On the study more broadly: The people who gave samples were two women and a few men aged 18 to 49. General study results and limits: Some naive CD4 clonotypes, around 5%, turned up in common across four donors. What naive subsets generally showed was a larger estimated richness than memory subsets showed.

As regards this clone: Its matching antigen is unknown.

Cells designated naive CD8 were CD45RO-negative and were positively selected for CCR7, with terminally differentiated effector memory CD45RA+ cells excluded. Sequencing used immunoSEQ multiplex PCR; TCRdb keeps in-frame clones, though not all of them. The profile shows millions of clones, just under 95% of them singletons. This CDR3 spans 14 amino acids. Germline V gene sequence: CDR1 SGDLS, CDR2 YYNGEE. V was shortened by 0 bases and J by 2 bases, with 9 bases between the two germline ends. The receptor's source is a man in his late teens or twenties in good health. Sequenced material: naive CD8+ T cells sorted from blood. The chain carries TRBV9 and TRBJ2-7; D not resolved. CDR3 sequence (DNA): TGTGCCAGCAGCGTAGACGGGTCCACCTACGAGCAGTACTTC. It encodes CASSVDGSTYEQYF.